The 23 T cell receptor beta chains reported below all come from one sample, sequenced in a study of T cells after yellow fever vaccination (dated by TCRdb to the late 2010s). In the paper's terms, the treatment or condition label means: live attenuated yellow fever vaccine strain. Libraries came from 5' RACE. For sequencing, an Illumina NovaSeq 6000 was employed. The public reads were reprocessed in TCRdb via fastp at Q25 and MiXCR, keeping in-frame beta chains. When rows share a CDR3 protein, they turn into one entry using the most common DNA and genes. Recorded for this sample are 14,000 or so distinct CDR3 sequences; about 7.1% of them occurred a single time. Roughly 1.6% of the sample goes to the ten largest clones. The sample here was PBMCs, either bulk or a sorted T-cell subset (CD4+, CD8+, memory, or dextramer-sorted; not recorded which), taken on the day of the yellow fever booster vaccination. These receptors all stem from a man between 18 and 35 years old who received the YFV17D yellow fever vaccine.

In this sample, this clonotype turned up many times. V gene TRBV20-1 combines with J gene TRBJ1-5; the match to TRBD1 covers 8 bases. This CDR3 spans 12 amino acids. CDR1 is DFQATT and CDR2 is SNEGSKA in the germline V gene (reference sequence). V lost 3 bases to trimming and J lost 7 bases; unmatched junction nucleotides: 2. The CDR3 protein is CSARTGEQPQHF. In DNA, the CDR3 is TGCAGTGCTAGGACAGGGGAACAGCCCCAGCATTTT.

This clonotype was observed many times. This chain uses TRBV3-1 with TRBJ2-2; D uncertain. The CDR3 contains 15 residues. Germline V gives CDR1 LGHDT, CDR2 YNNKEL (reference sequence). The V end lost 4 bases, the J end lost 0 bases, and 9 bases lay between the germline ends. CDR3 in DNA: TGTGCCAGCAGCCGGGGTGAGGCGAACACCGGGGAGCTGTTTTTT. This gives the protein CASSRGEANTGELFF. Drawing the rest from reference TRBV3-1 and TRBJ2-2, the complete variable domain is DTAVSQTPKYLVTQMGNDKSIKCEQNLGHDTMYWYKQDSKKFLKIMFSYNNKELIINETVPNRFSPKSPDKAHLNLHINSLELGDSAVYFCASSRGEANTGELFFGEGSRLTVL.

Within the sample, this clonotype is medium-sized. The chain couples TRBV5-6 to TRBJ2-3, with TRBD2 identical over 8 bases. The CDR3 sequence is 16 residues long. Trimming cost V 4 bases and J 0 bases; bases outside gene matches: 7. Germline assignment: CDR1 SGHDT and CDR2 YYEEEE. The CDR3 DNA reads TGTGCCAGCAGCCCGGGACTAGACTCTAGCACAGATACGCAGTATTTT. Translated, it gives CASSPGLDSSTDTQYF.

The sample holds many counts of this clonotype. The chain employs TRBV20-1 and TRBJ1-2, with a possible D match to TRBD1 (6 bases). The CDR3 runs to 13 residues. Deletions cut 1 base from V and 7 bases from J, with 13 bases between. Germline CDR1 is DFQATT and CDR2 is SNEGSKA (reference sequence). CDR3 loop: CSARAGERPGYTF. The CDR3 region has the DNA TGCAGTGCTAGAGCAGGGGAGCGTCCTGGCTACACCTTC.

This clonotype was detected many times. The chain employs TRBV6-5 and TRBJ1-3, with D perhaps matching TRBD1 (6 bases). V lost 0 bases and J 3 bases, leaving 18 bases between the germline ends. Germline CDR1 MNHEY, CDR2 SVGAGI. The CDR3 loop spans 18 amino acids. The CDR3 DNA is TGTGCCAGCAGTTACTCACCCGATGGGGGGGCGAGTGGAAACACCATATATTTT. Translation: CASSYSPDGGASGNTIYF.

CDR3 sequence (DNA): TGTGCCAGCAGTTACGCACAGGGGGTCTCACCCCTCCACTTT. Translated: CASSYAQGVSPLHF. The J gene is TRBJ1-6, the V gene TRBV6-5, with 8 positions matching TRBD1. The trim removed 2 bases at V and 10 bases at J, leaving 4 bases unmatched. The CDR3 runs to 14 residues. CDR1 MNHEY and CDR2 SVGAGI come from the germline V gene.

This clonotype was detected ten times or more. This rearrangement joins TRBV20-1 to TRBJ2-3; maybe TRBD2 (6 bases). This CDR3 region has 14 residues. Trimming pared 0 bases from V and 0 bases from J, leaving 7 bases between. The germline gives CDR1 DFQATT, CDR2 SNEGSKA (reference sequence). CDR3 sequence (DNA): TGCAGTGCTAGAGATGGGACTAGCACAGATACGCAGTATTTT. Encoded protein: CSARDGTSTDTQYF.

This clonotype was observed many times. DNA for the CDR3: TGTGCCAGCAGCAGCCCAGAGACAGATACGCAGTATTTT. Amino acid sequence: CASSSPETDTQYF. V is TRBV7-2 and J is TRBJ2-3; D is uncertain. The CDR3 runs 13 residues. Between the trimmed V and J ends, which lost 5 bases and 3 bases, there was a span of 9 bases. Germline loops: CDR1 SGHTA, CDR2 FQGNSA.

By sample share, this clonotype is medium-sized (0.01 to 0.1%). This sequence joins TRBV4-1 and TRBJ1-2; D is uncertain. The V gene lost 4 bases and the J gene lost 4 bases, with 16 bases spanning the gap. CDR3 length equals 15 residues. Looked up from germline, CDR1 is MGHRA and CDR2 is YSYEKL. This chain's CDR3 is CASSPRQGVGYGYTF. As DNA, the CDR3 is TGCGCCAGCAGCCCCCGCCAAGGAGTTGGCTATGGCTACACCTTC.

This rearrangement joins TRBV5-1 to TRBJ2-3; weak D call: TRBD1 (5 bases). The CDR3 contains 14 residues. Trimming shortened V by 2 bases and J by 0 bases, and 7 bases separated the two germline ends. The V gene's germline CDR1 is SGHRS and CDR2 YFSETQ. CDR3 sequence reads: CASSLGVSTDTQYF. The DNA for the CDR3 is TGCGCCAGCAGCTTAGGGGTCAGCACAGATACGCAGTATTTT.

By share, this clonotype ranks as medium-sized. The chain employs TRBV20-1 and TRBJ2-7; no reliable D call. The ends were cut back, 2 bases at V and 5 bases at J, with 10 bases in the middle. In germline, CDR1 is DFQATT, CDR2 SNEGSKA (reference sequence). The CDR3 is made up of 12 amino acids. CDR3 DNA sequence: TGCAGTGCTAGATCTGGTCTCCACGAGCAGTACTTC. Protein: CSARSGLHEQYF.

This clonotype appeared many times. The chain recombines TRBV5-4 with TRBJ1-2; no reliable D call. The V end was cut by 4 bases, the J end by 3 bases, with 13 bases between. The CDR3 contains 14 residues. The germline V gene encodes CDR1 SGHNT and CDR2 YYREEE (reference sequence). The DNA of the CDR3 is TGTGCCAGCAGCGGGCCCCCTGCTTACTATGGCTACACCTTC. It translates to CASSGPPAYYGYTF.

The CDR3 is CASSFGDEQFF. In DNA, the CDR3 is TGTGCCAGCAGTTTCGGAGATGAGCAGTTCTTC. The chain links TRBV12-3 or TRBV12-4 to TRBJ2-1; D is ambiguous. CDR3 length: 11 amino acids. Trimming shortened V by 3 bases and J by 8 bases, and 5 bases separated the two germline ends.

In this sample, this clonotype turned up many times. The chain has TRBV20-1 and TRBJ2-5, with D unclear. In germline, CDR1 is DFQATT, CDR2 SNEGSKA (reference sequence). V was pared by 5 bases and J by 5 bases, with 12 bases between. The CDR3 is 12 residues long. CDR3 DNA sequence: TGCAGTGCTCCGACCGCTGACGAGACCCAGTACTTC. The encoded protein is CSAPTADETQYF.

The table lists this clonotype with many counts. In nucleotides, the CDR3 is TGTGCCAGCTCGCTCAGGGGAACCTTGCAAGAGACCCAGTACTTC. Its translation: CASSLRGTLQETQYF. J is TRBJ2-5 and V is TRBV2; D might be TRBD1 (6 bases). V was shortened by 8 bases and J by 2 bases, with 18 bases between the two germline ends. CDR1 and CDR2 from the germline V gene are SNHLY and FYNNEI. This CDR3 region has 15 residues. Full variable domain (rest looked up from reference TRBV2 and TRBJ2-5): EPEVTQTPSHQVTQMGQEVILRCVPISNHLYFYWYRQILGQKVEFLVSFYNNEISEKSEIFDDQFSVERPDGSNFTLKIRSTKLEDSAMYFCASSLRGTLQETQYFGPGTRLLVL.

This clonotype was observed at least ten times. The chain links TRBV20-1 to TRBJ2-7; the D is unclear. The germline V gene has CDR1 DFQATT and CDR2 SNEGSKA (reference sequence). This CDR3 region has 13 residues. Trimming cost V 3 bases and J 7 bases, with 16 bases left between them. The CDR3 is CSASSGRIYEQYF. The CDR3 coding sequence is TGCAGTGCTAGTTCCGGACGGATCTATGAGCAGTACTTC.

This clonotype was observed at least ten times. This chain connects TRBV20-1 to TRBJ2-1; 10 nucleotides line up with TRBD2. V lost 1 base, J lost 6 bases, and 3 bases stayed unmatched. The length of the CDR3 is 14 residues. CDR1 is DFQATT, CDR2 SNEGSKA, per germline (reference sequence). The CDR3 sequence is CSARALAGVNEQFF. The CDR3 DNA follows: TGCAGTGCTAGAGCCCTAGCGGGGGTCAATGAGCAGTTCTTC.

This clonotype was counted ten times or more. The chain links TRBV14 to TRBJ1-5; maybe TRBD1 (6 bases). The germline V gene has CDR1 SGHDN and CDR2 FVKESK. Trimming removed 3 bases at V and 5 bases at J, with 8 bases between. This CDR3 is 13 amino acids long. The CDR3 here is CASSQGADQPQHF. In DNA, the CDR3 is TGTGCCAGCAGCCAGGGGGCGGATCAGCCCCAGCATTTT.

This clonotype has at least ten counts. The rearrangement links TRBV7-2 to TRBJ2-3, with 7 bases aligning to TRBD2. The CDR3 loop spans 14 amino acids. Unmatched junction bases numbered 4, after V lost 2 bases and J lost 5 bases. Germline V gene sequence: CDR1 SGHTA, CDR2 FQGNSA. In nucleotides, the CDR3 is TGTGCCAGCAGCTTAAGACGGGGGGTAGATACGCAGTATTTT. Protein sequence: CASSLRRGVDTQYF.

This clonotype was recorded many times. The gene calls are TRBV4-3 and TRBJ2-3; 9 bases align to TRBD1. J lost 5 bases, V lost 3 bases, and 9 bases had no gene match. The CDR3 contains 16 residues. From germline, CDR1 is LGHNA and CDR2 YSLEER. CDR3 amino acids: CASSHAPGQGEDTQYF. The CDR3 nucleotides are TGCGCCAGCAGCCATGCTCCGGGACAGGGTGAAGATACGCAGTATTTT.

This clonotype has a count of ten or more. The chain combines TRBV5-1 with TRBJ2-5; 13 nucleotides line up with TRBD2. The V gene's germline CDR1 is SGHRS and CDR2 YFSETQ. After removal of 4 bases from V and 1 base from J, the junction contained 7 bases not matched to a gene. The CDR3 extends over 17 amino acids. CDR3 amino acids: CASSLSGLAGSQETQYF. The CDR3 DNA reads TGCGCCAGCAGCCTATCGGGACTAGCGGGGAGCCAAGAGACCCAGTACTTC.

This clonotype was seen repeatedly, ten times or more. V usage is TRBV3-1 and J usage is TRBJ1-5; 8 positions agree with TRBD1. Germline values: CDR1 LGHDT, CDR2 YNNKEL (reference sequence). The trim removed 4 bases at V and 4 bases at J, leaving 3 bases unmatched. The CDR3 is made up of 14 amino acids. CDR3 loop: CASSLGTGNQPQHF. The CDR3 DNA follows: TGTGCCAGCAGCCTCGGGACAGGTAATCAGCCCCAGCATTTT. The whole variable domain, filled in from reference TRBV3-1 and TRBJ1-5, reads DTAVSQTPKYLVTQMGNDKSIKCEQNLGHDTMYWYKQDSKKFLKIMFSYNNKELIINETVPNRFSPKSPDKAHLNLHINSLELGDSAVYFCASSLGTGNQPQHFGDGTRLSIL.

This clonotype has at least ten counts. The chain is built from TRBV2 and TRBJ1-1; the D is unclear. Deletions cut 6 bases from V and 6 bases from J, with 17 bases between. The CDR3 is 14 residues long. Germline CDR1 SNHLY, CDR2 FYNNEI. CDR3 nucleotide sequence: TGTGCCAGCAGGCCGGTTCCGGGTGACCCTGAAGCTTTCTTT. The encoded protein is CASRPVPGDPEAFF.